Sequencing of this T cell receptor beta chain was carried out in a study of regulatory T cells in long-lasting Graves disease (dated by TCRdb to about 2021). Describing the broader study: Persistent Graves' disease was defined as antithyroid drug treatment for over 5 years with persistently positive TSH receptor autoantibodies. Patients with persistent Graves' disease were compared with patients with newly diagnosed Graves' disease using TCR sequencing and RNA sequencing of peripheral blood. The study was conducted in China and was registered as a clinical trial. A total of 35 or so samples were covered by TCR sequencing, comprising roughly 13 persistent and approximately 20 newly diagnosed Graves' disease patients. On average, persistent Graves' disease patients in the clinical cohort had been on antithyroid drugs for around ten years. The full study reports these points: TRBV28, TRBJ1-2 and TRBJ2-5 were preferentially used in persistent disease, while TRBV20-1 and TRBJ2-1 were favored in newly diagnosed disease. Because the primary lesion, thyroid tissue, could not be accessed, the study looked at peripheral blood alone. Only the TCR beta chain was sequenced and analyzed. Compared with newly diagnosed patients, persistent Graves' disease patients had lower TCR Shannon entropy and fewer highly expanded clones, which suggests clonal expansion. The small sample size was acknowledged by the authors as a limitation that may reduce accuracy. More public clonotypes were shared among persistent patients (under 3,000) than among newly diagnosed patients (roughly 1,000).

The time point label of this sample denotes: persistent/refractory GD, antithyroid drugs over 5 years with positive TRAb. For both TCR sequencing and RNA sequencing, RNA was extracted from PBMCs in TRIzol. The diagnosis of Graves' disease followed American Thyroid Association guidelines. The patients came from an endocrinology department in Xi'an, China. Each patient gave around 9.2 milliliters of peripheral blood, collected in an EDTA anticoagulant tube. Ficoll Paque Plus density gradient separation was used to isolate PBMCs, and no further T cell sorting was done. An Agilent 2100 Bioanalyzer and agarose gel were used to check RNA quality, while a NanoDrop 2000 measured RNA concentration. CDR1 is given as DFQATT and CDR2 as SNEGSKA, both from the germline V gene (reference sequence). Trimmed from V: 0 bases; trimmed from J: 6 bases; junction bases lacking a gene match: 7. Inclusive of the bounding cysteine and phenylalanine, the CDR3 is 14 residues long. Of the read, only the CDR3 DNA is kept; its 42 bases are in frame from base 1.

Library generation was performed with multiplex PCR. Instrument used: Illumina HiSeq 4000. TCR beta libraries were built with iRepertoire HTBI primers and Arm-PCR amplification of CDR3 regions. Gel purification was performed on PCR products prior to sequencing. The original methods were these. Across samples, roughly 60 TRBV and roughly 15 TRBJ segments were identified and used for gene usage analysis of CDR3 amino acid clonotypes. Filtered high-quality paired reads were merged into contigs using COPE and FqMerger. Contigs were aligned with BLAST to IMGT TRBV, TRBD and TRBJ reference genes, and CDR3 was defined per IMGT. Clonotypes above 0.1% frequency were classified as highly expanded clones. Repertoire diversity was measured by Shannon entropy, and V-J evenness by the Gini coefficient. A clonotype was considered public if more than one individual shared it. TCRdb reprocessed the public reads (quality trimming at Q25 with fastp, clone calling with MiXCR) and kept in-frame beta chains. CDR3 protein duplicates are merged, each entry listing the most common genes and DNA. TCRdb's processing, not the study's, gives the V and J calls here. This sample comprises some 370,000 distinct CDR3 sequences, roughly 25% of them detected only once. The ten most abundant clones make up approximately 30% of the sample.

This clonotype was seen ten or more times. The antigen it binds to is not known. Base qualities are not at hand, and no much larger clone is one base apart. Recombination connected TRBV20-1 to TRBJ2-7; 8 bases in the junction line up with TRBD2. The receptor comes from a woman aged 40 to 50 with Graves disease. Donor details come from another sample of the same person, matched by shared clones. Sequenced material: peripheral blood mononuclear cells (PBMCs), taken when the disease was refractory, from a patient treated with antithyroid drugs. The DNA reads as follows: TGCAGTGCTAGAGAGCCCGGGAGGGGACCCGAGCAGTACTTC. Protein translation: CSAREPGRGPEQYF.